This record looks at one TCR beta chain sequence and its context. The study ran its PCR with 60 Vbeta and 13 Jbeta primers. TCRdb's table, derived via immunoSEQ multiplex PCR, lists solely in-frame clones and lacks some. The sample has 130,000 or so clones, roughly 80% seen once; the top ten hold 1.5% to 2%. V lost 1 base, J lost 8 bases, and 10 bases stayed unmatched. CDR3 length: 16 amino acids. The germline V gene encodes CDR1 SGHTA and CDR2 FQGNSA. This entry comes from a study of cytomegalovirus exposure and HLA in healthy donors. This receptor was obtained from a female donor in good health and CMV-seronegative. V usage is TRBV7-2 and J usage is TRBJ1-4; 7 bases are a match to TRBD1. The sequencing sample was made of PBMCs. In DNA, the CDR3 is TGTGCCAGCAGCTTAGAACAGGGGATAGCGGGGGAAAAACTGTTTTTT. Translation gives CASSLEQGIAGEKLFF.